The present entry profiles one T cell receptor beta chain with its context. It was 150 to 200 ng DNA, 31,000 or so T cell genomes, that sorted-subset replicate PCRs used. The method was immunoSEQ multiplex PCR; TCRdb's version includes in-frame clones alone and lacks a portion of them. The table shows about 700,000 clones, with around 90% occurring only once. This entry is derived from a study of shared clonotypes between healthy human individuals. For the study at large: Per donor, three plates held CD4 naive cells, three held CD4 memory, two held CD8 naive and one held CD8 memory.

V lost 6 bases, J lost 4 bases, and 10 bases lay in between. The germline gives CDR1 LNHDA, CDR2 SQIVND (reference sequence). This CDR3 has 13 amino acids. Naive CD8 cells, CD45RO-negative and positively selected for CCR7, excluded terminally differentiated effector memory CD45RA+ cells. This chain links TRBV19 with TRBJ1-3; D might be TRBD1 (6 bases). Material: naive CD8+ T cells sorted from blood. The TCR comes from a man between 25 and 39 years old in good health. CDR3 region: CASRRGYGNTIYF. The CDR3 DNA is TGTGCCAGTAGGAGGGGGTACGGAAACACCATATATTTT.